The next 30 T cell receptor beta chains were all read from a single sample in a study of neurological immune-mediated disorders. A single record per CDR3 protein comes from TCRdb applying MiXCR to the 5' RACE reads. This sample carries roughly 120,000 distinct CDR3 sequences, roughly 3.2% of them seen once, and the ten largest clones take 1.3%. Sequencing was carried out using PBMCs. Receptors originate from a woman in her twenties or thirties with multiple sclerosis.

This clonotype was recorded many times. The rearrangement uses TRBV18 and TRBJ2-1, with a possible D match to TRBD2 (6 bases). The CDR3 is made up of 15 amino acids. The V gene lost 3 bases and the J gene lost 1 base, with 10 bases spanning the gap. Looked up from germline, CDR1 is KGHSH and CDR2 is LQKENI. CDR3 residues: CASSPIGGSYNEQFF. Here the CDR3 DNA reads TGTGCCAGCTCACCGATTGGAGGGTCCTACAATGAGCAGTTCTTC.

This chain joins TRBV3-1 and TRBJ1-2; 8 bases are a match to TRBD1. V gave up 5 bases and J gave up 4 bases; unmatched junction bases: 9. Germline values: CDR1 LGHDT, CDR2 YNNKEL (reference sequence). There are 15 residues in the CDR3. CDR3 bases: TGTGCCAGCAGCTCCCACCACGGACAGGGCTATGGCTACACCTTC. Translating gives CASSSHHGQGYGYTF.

This clonotype was detected many times. This chain connects TRBV5-1 to TRBJ1-1, with a tentative D call TRBD1 (5 bases). The CDR3 covers 15 residues. Germline V CDR1 and CDR2: SGHRS, YFSETQ. Trimming removed 1 base from V and 4 bases from J, with 14 bases in between. The CDR3 DNA is TGCGCCAGCAGCTTGTACCCGACAGAATCCACTGAAGCTTTCTTT. This gives the protein CASSLYPTESTEAFF.

In its sample, this clonotype was seen many times. V and J are TRBV12-3 or TRBV12-4 and TRBJ2-1; the match to TRBD2 covers 11 bases. V was pared by 5 bases and J by 15 bases, with 6 bases of the junction left unmatched. The CDR3 contains 12 residues. The CDR3, as DNA: TGTGCCAGCAGTGAAACTAGCGGGAGTGGGTTCTTC. Encoded protein: CASSETSGSGFF.

This clonotype was seen many times. V and J are TRBV20-1 and TRBJ1-2; D gene ambiguous. Trimming stripped 3 bases from V and 0 bases from J, with 5 bases between. Germline V gene lookup returns CDR1 DFQATT and CDR2 SNEGSKA (reference sequence). The CDR3 has 12 residues. CDR3 sequence (DNA): TGCAGTGCTAGTCAGCCTAACTATGGCTACACCTTC. It codes for CSASQPNYGYTF.

This clonotype was counted ten times or more. The chain carries TRBV5-4 and TRBJ2-3; TRBD1 matches 8 bases. CDR1 and CDR2 (germline): SGHNT, YYREEE (reference sequence). The V and J ends lost 0 bases and 5 bases, in that order; junction bases with no gene match: 2. The CDR3 runs to 14 residues. The CDR3 is CASSLGTGRDTQYF. Here the CDR3 DNA reads TGTGCCAGCAGCTTGGGGACAGGGAGAGATACGCAGTATTTT.

A few counts support this clonotype. The chain joins TRBV20-1 to TRBJ2-3; 9 positions match TRBD2. The CDR3 loop spans 17 amino acids. The J segment lost 9 bases and the V segment lost 3 bases, leaving 19 bases of the junction unmatched. Germline CDR1 is DFQATT and CDR2 is SNEGSKA (reference sequence). CDR3 sequence reads: CSARTSGHLLSKATQYF. The CDR3 region has the DNA TGCAGTGCTAGGACTAGCGGACACCTCCTCAGCAAGGCCACGCAGTATTTT.

The table lists this clonotype with many counts. The chain joins TRBV20-1 to TRBJ1-2, with 8 bases aligning to TRBD1. V was clipped by 3 bases and J by 4 bases; unmatched bases: 13. The CDR3 consists of 16 residues. Germline V gene sequence: CDR1 DFQATT, CDR2 SNEGSKA (reference sequence). The CDR3 DNA sequence: TGCAGTGCTAGTGTGTATCAACAGGGGGACACCTATGGCTACACCTTC. Its translation: CSASVYQQGDTYGYTF.

This clonotype was found many times. The V call is TRBV12-3 or TRBV12-4, the J call TRBJ2-7; 7 bases match TRBD1. CDR3 length: 15 amino acids. The V segment lost 6 bases and the J segment 0 bases; nucleotides outside the gene matches: 8. CDR3 DNA: TGTGCCAGCAGGGAGACAGGGTTAAGCTCCTACGAGCAGTACTTC. It codes for CASRETGLSSYEQYF.

This clonotype showed up many times. The rearrangement uses TRBV5-6 and TRBJ1-2, with TRBD1 as a possible D gene (5 bases). The CDR3 covers 14 residues. V lost 0 bases and J 11 bases, leaving 17 bases between the germline ends. Germline CDR1 reads SGHDT; CDR2 reads YYEEEE. CDR3 sequence: CASSLDQGRERYTF. CDR3 sequence (DNA): TGTGCCAGCAGCTTGGATCAGGGCAGGGAAAGATACACCTTC.

This clonotype was counted only a few times. This may be a read error, as it is one base from a much larger clone. J is TRBJ2-3 and V is TRBV12-3 or TRBV12-4, with 8 positions matching TRBD1. This CDR3 comprises 15 residues. The trim removed 6 bases at V and 6 bases at J, leaving 11 bases unmatched. In DNA form, the CDR3 reads TGTGCCAGCAGCCCCCACAGGGGGGCGGGGGATACGCAGTATTTT. This codes for CASSPHRGAGDTQYF.

This clonotype appeared many times. This rearrangement joins TRBV20-1 to TRBJ1-1, with 8 nucleotides matching TRBD1. Per the germline V gene, CDR1 is DFQATT and CDR2 is SNEGSKA (reference sequence). The V gene end was trimmed by 3 bases and the J gene end by 5 bases; junction bases not matched to a gene: 11. There are 15 residues in the CDR3. The CDR3 spells CSARRQGATGTEAFF. CDR3 nucleotides: TGCAGTGCTAGGCGCCAGGGGGCCACTGGAACTGAAGCTTTCTTT.

This clonotype appeared many times. V is TRBV20-1 and J is TRBJ2-3; no clear D gene. CDR1 is DFQATT and CDR2 is SNEGSKA in the germline V gene (reference sequence). The CDR3 has 15 residues. The germline V and J ends were trimmed by 3 bases and 1 base, with 14 bases remaining between them. The DNA of the CDR3 is TGCAGTGCTAGTCCCAAGGCCCGTGGCACAGATACGCAGTATTTT. This sequence encodes CSASPKARGTDTQYF.

This clonotype was counted ten times or more. This chain joins TRBV7-2 and TRBJ2-7, with unresolved D. The CDR3 is 14 amino acids. The germline CDR1 and CDR2 sequences are SGHTA and FQGNSA. V was trimmed by 5 bases and J by 4 bases, leaving 15 bases between them. The CDR3 sequence is CASSRGGVSYEQYF. The CDR3 region has the DNA TGTGCCAGCAGCCGAGGCGGAGTGAGTTACGAGCAGTACTTC.

This clonotype has ten or more counts. The genes are TRBV18 and TRBJ1-2, with 9 bases lining up with TRBD1. V lost 3 bases and J lost 8; bases outside the gene matches: 4. Germline V gene sequence: CDR1 KGHSH, CDR2 LQKENI. This CDR3 region has 13 residues. CDR3 region: CASSPGTGPGYTF. As DNA, the CDR3 is TGTGCCAGCTCACCGGGGACAGGGCCCGGCTACACCTTC.

This clonotype was picked up many times. V is TRBV20-1 and J is TRBJ1-5; D may be TRBD1 (5 bases). The CDR3 is made up of 15 amino acids. Trimming removed 6 bases from V and 0 bases from J, with 15 bases in between. CDR1 DFQATT and CDR2 SNEGSKA come from the germline V gene (reference sequence). The CDR3 DNA follows: TGCAGTGCCAGCCGGGGGGGTTATAGCAATCAGCCCCAGCATTTT. It codes for CSASRGGYSNQPQHF.

This clonotype was recorded at least ten times. The chain uses TRBV20-1 and TRBJ1-4; 7 nucleotides line up with TRBD1. V lost 6 bases to trimming and J lost 7 bases; unmatched junction nucleotides: 11. CDR1 and CDR2 from the germline V gene are DFQATT and SNEGSKA (reference sequence). CDR3 length: 14 residues. The CDR3 coding sequence is TGCAGTGCCAAAACCCCTGGGACAGCTGAAAAACTGTTTTTT. This gives the protein CSAKTPGTAEKLFF.

This clonotype was seen at least ten times. This sequence joins TRBV7-9 and TRBJ1-5, with TRBD1 identical over 9 bases. The CDR3 loop spans 14 amino acids. J gave up 4 bases and V 3 bases, and 1 base lay outside the gene matches. Germline CDR1 and CDR2: SEHNR and FQNEAQ (reference sequence). CDR3 DNA sequence: TGTGCCAGCAGCTTTGGACAGGGGAATCAGCCCCAGCATTTT. Residues: CASSFGQGNQPQHF.

The sample holds many counts of this clonotype. V is TRBV7-9 and J is TRBJ1-2; D may be TRBD1 (5 bases). Germline CDR1 reads SEHNR; CDR2 reads FQNEAQ (reference sequence). The length of the CDR3 is 16 residues. Trimming left V 4 bases short and J 2 bases short, with 17 bases between. CDR3 region: CASSSDLGGANYGYTF. The DNA for the CDR3 is TGTGCCAGCAGCTCGGATTTGGGAGGGGCCAACTATGGCTACACCTTC.

This clonotype was detected ten times or more. The chain employs TRBV7-2 and TRBJ2-1; TRBD2 agrees at 8 bases. The CDR3 is made up of 13 amino acids. V lost 6 bases to trimming and J lost 5 bases; unmatched junction nucleotides: 3. CDR1 and CDR2 from the germline V gene are SGHTA and FQGNSA. CDR3 DNA sequence: TGTGCCAGCAGAACTAGCGGCCACAATGAGCAGTTCTTC. The encoded protein is CASRTSGHNEQFF.

This clonotype has at least ten counts. V gene TRBV7-2 combines with J gene TRBJ2-7, with 7 bases identical to TRBD1. The CDR3 sequence is 15 residues long. The ends lost 1 base at V and 3 bases at J; junction bases unmatched: 6. Germline CDR1 is SGHTA and CDR2 is FQGNSA. In nucleotides, the CDR3 is TGTGCCAGCAGCTTAGAGGGACAGCCCTACTACGAGCAGTACTTC. Translation gives CASSLEGQPYYEQYF.

There are many counts of this clonotype. The chain carries TRBV7-2 and TRBJ1-1; perhaps TRBD1 as D (5 bases). There are 15 residues in the CDR3. V lost 3 bases, J lost 7 bases, and 18 bases lay in between. Germline assignment: CDR1 SGHTA and CDR2 FQGNSA. The CDR3, as DNA: TGTGCCAGCAGCTTGGTGTCAGGGTCCCAACTTGAAGCTTTCTTT. This gives the protein CASSLVSGSQLEAFF.

This clonotype was detected many times. This chain links TRBV5-1 with TRBJ2-1, with 7 positions matching TRBD2. Germline values: CDR1 SGHRS, CDR2 YFSETQ. The CDR3 covers 14 residues. Trimming removed 0 bases from V and 7 bases from J; junction bases left unmatched: 4. CDR3 in amino acids: CASSLGGSINEQFF. CDR3 nucleotides: TGCGCCAGCAGCTTGGGCGGGAGCATAAATGAGCAGTTCTTC.

In its sample, this clonotype was seen many times. The chain couples TRBV20-1 to TRBJ2-5, with TRBD2 matching over 10 bases. There are 16 residues in the CDR3. Per the germline V gene, CDR1 is DFQATT and CDR2 is SNEGSKA (reference sequence). V lost 3 bases to trimming and J lost 5 bases; unmatched junction nucleotides: 12. CDR3 in amino acids: CSASRPSGRTYETQYF. The CDR3 DNA reads as TGCAGTGCTAGTCGTCCTAGCGGGAGAACATACGAGACCCAGTACTTC.

This clonotype showed up many times. The chain uses TRBV2 and TRBJ2-7, with a possible D match to TRBD1 (6 bases). Germline V gene lookup returns CDR1 SNHLY and CDR2 FYNNEI. The CDR3 is made up of 14 amino acids. The germline V and J ends were trimmed by 2 bases and 3 bases, with 11 bases remaining between them. The chain's CDR3 is CASSELGTLYEQYF. CDR3 DNA sequence: TGTGCCAGCAGTGAATTGGGGACACTCTACGAGCAGTACTTC. Drawing the rest from reference TRBV2 and TRBJ2-7, the complete variable domain is EPEVTQTPSHQVTQMGQEVILRCVPISNHLYFYWYRQILGQKVEFLVSFYNNEISEKSEIFDDQFSVERPDGSNFTLKIRSTKLEDSAMYFCASSELGTLYEQYFGPGTRLTVT.

This clonotype showed up just a few times. The V gene is TRBV28, the J gene TRBJ2-3; TRBD1 matches at 7 bases. The CDR3 has 12 residues. J was trimmed by 4 bases and V by 8 bases; bases with no gene match: 3. Germline CDR1 reads MDHEN; CDR2 reads SYDVKM. The CDR3 here is CASFDRADTQYF. CDR3 DNA: TGTGCCAGCTTTGACAGGGCAGATACGCAGTATTTT. Full variable domain (rest looked up from reference TRBV28 and TRBJ2-3): DVKVTQSSRYLVKRTGEKVFLECVQDMDHENMFWYRQDPGLGLRLIYFSYDVKMKEKGDIPEGYSVSREKKERFSLILESASTNQTSMYLCASFDRADTQYFGPGTRLTVL.

Ten or more counts support this clonotype. The chain links TRBV7-2 to TRBJ2-1; 10 bases are shared with TRBD2. V trimming: 4 bases; J trimming: 13 bases; junction bases outside the gene matches: 13. From germline, CDR1 is SGHTA and CDR2 FQGNSA. The CDR3 is 15 residues long. CDR3 residues: CASSSESRAGGRQFF. CDR3 coding DNA: TGTGCCAGCAGCTCCGAGTCCCGAGCGGGGGGGCGTCAGTTCTTC.

As to this clonotype: A much larger clone differs by one base, so this may be a read error. This chain connects TRBV20-1 to TRBJ1-2; 9 nucleotides line up with TRBD1. Germline assignment: CDR1 DFQATT and CDR2 SNEGSKA (reference sequence). Trimming cost V 0 bases and J 12 bases; bases outside gene matches: 5. This CDR3 region has 12 residues. CDR3 protein: CSARDFRDRDTF. CDR3 nucleotides: TGCAGTGCTAGAGATTTTCGGGACAGGGACACCTTC.

This clonotype was counted at least ten times. The genes are TRBV5-1 and TRBJ1-1; no firm D call. The CDR3 runs to 14 residues. V lost 5 bases and J 1 base, leaving 12 bases between the germline ends. Per germline, CDR1 SGHRS and CDR2 YFSETQ. CDR3 residues: CASSEWWGNTEAFF. Written as DNA, the CDR3 is TGCGCCAGCAGTGAATGGTGGGGGAACACTGAAGCTTTCTTT.

Points on this clonotype: A read error may explain this, as a much larger clone is one base away. The genes are TRBV7-6 and TRBJ1-3, with D perhaps matching TRBD1 (6 bases). In germline, CDR1 is SGHVS, CDR2 FNYEAQ. CDR3 size: 15 residues. This chain's CDR3 is CASSAGAYSGKTIYF. The CDR3 nucleotides read TGTGCCAGCAGCGCAGGGGCCTACTCTGGAAAAACCATATATTTT.